The clone carrying this TCR beta chain was picked up a small number of times. Its antigen is currently unknown. The source of the sample is a study of identical twins. Study results and caveats: Rather than following the same donors, the conclusions depended on cross-sectional statistical analysis. Twin pairs had excess sharing that was weaker in beta out-of-frame sequences.

MiXCR was run by TCRdb on the 5' RACE reads, yielding one entry per CDR3 protein. The profile shows 500,000 to 550,000 distinct CDR3 sequences, under 25% of them singletons. The germline V gene has CDR1 ENHRY and CDR2 SYGVKD. This CDR3 is built from 17 residues. Trimming cost V 3 bases and J 1 base; bases outside gene matches: 5. The data were also submitted as part of a second study, on yellow fever vaccine responses in identical twins.

The sequencing input was CD4+ T cells sorted from blood. The receptor comes from a woman under 30 in good health. The chain links TRBV10-3 to TRBJ2-5, with 13 bases identical to TRBD2. The CDR3 nucleotides read TGTGCCATCAGTGAACGACTAGCGGGGGGCGCCCAAGAGACCCAGTACTTC. Translation gives CAISERLAGGAQETQYF.